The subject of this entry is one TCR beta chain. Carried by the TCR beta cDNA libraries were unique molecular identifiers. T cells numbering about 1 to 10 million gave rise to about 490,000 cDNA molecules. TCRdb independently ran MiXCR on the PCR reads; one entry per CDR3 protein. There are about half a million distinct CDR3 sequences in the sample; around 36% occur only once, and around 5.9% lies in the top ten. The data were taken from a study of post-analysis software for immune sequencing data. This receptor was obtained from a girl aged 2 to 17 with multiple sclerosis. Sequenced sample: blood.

The CDR3 nucleotides are TGCGCCAGCAATCTAACCACAGGGGGCGGGTTGGCCAAAAACATTCAGTACTTC. Translating gives CASNLTTGGGLAKNIQYF. This rearrangement joins TRBV5-1 to TRBJ2-4, with 9 bases aligning to TRBD1. The CDR3 sequence is 18 residues long. After removal of 6 bases from V and 1 base from J, the junction contained 14 bases not matched to a gene. CDR1 SGHRS and CDR2 YFSETQ come from the germline V gene.